The entry below gives a single T cell receptor (beta chain) sequence along with its context. Its antigen is undetermined. Unique molecular identifiers were added to individual cDNA molecules. TCRdb re-called the 5' RACE reads through MiXCR, storing one row per CDR3 protein. This sample carries some 71,000 distinct CDR3 sequences, about an eighth of them seen once, and the ten largest clones take 5% to 7%. This sample was taken from a study of early T cells in non-severe SARS-CoV-2 infection. Study overall: Sequenced material consisted of bulk RNA (from unsorted whole blood), and chains were unpaired. Study conclusions and caveats: The matching step, a VDJdb search, favored anti-spike CD8 responses and missed private and CD4 specificities.

Germline V CDR1 and CDR2: KGHSH, LQKENI. With 3 bases clipped from V and 4 bases from J, the junction kept 7 bases outside the gene matches. There are 15 residues in the CDR3. V gene TRBV18 combines with J gene TRBJ2-3; 7 bases line up with TRBD2. The specimen comprised whole blood, sampled at baseline. The sequence was collected from an adult who was a healthcare worker with PCR-confirmed SARS-CoV-2 infection or an uninfected control (not recorded which). CDR3 DNA sequence: TGTGCCAGCTCACCTATCGGCGGGGGAGCAGATACGCAGTATTTT. Protein sequence: CASSPIGGGADTQYF.